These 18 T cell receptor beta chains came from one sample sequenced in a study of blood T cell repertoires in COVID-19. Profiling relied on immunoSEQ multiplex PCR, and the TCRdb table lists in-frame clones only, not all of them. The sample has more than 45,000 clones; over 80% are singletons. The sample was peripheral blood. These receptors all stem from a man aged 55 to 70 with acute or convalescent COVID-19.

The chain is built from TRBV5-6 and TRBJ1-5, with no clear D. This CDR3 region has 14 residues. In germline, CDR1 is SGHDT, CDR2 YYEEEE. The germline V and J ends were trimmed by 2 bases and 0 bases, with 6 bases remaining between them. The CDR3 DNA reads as TGTGCCAGCAGCTTCCTAAATAGCAATCAGCCCCAGCATTTT. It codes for CASSFLNSNQPQHF.

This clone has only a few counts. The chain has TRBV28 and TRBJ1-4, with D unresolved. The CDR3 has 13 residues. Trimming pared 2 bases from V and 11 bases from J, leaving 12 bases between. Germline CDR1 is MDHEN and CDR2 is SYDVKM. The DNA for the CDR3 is TGTGCCAGCAGTTTAACTCTCCCGAGGAAACTGTTTTTT. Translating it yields CASSLTLPRKLFF. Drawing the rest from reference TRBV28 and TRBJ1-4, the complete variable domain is DVKVTQSSRYLVKRTGEKVFLECVQDMDHENMFWYRQDPGLGLRLIYFSYDVKMKEKGDIPEGYSVSREKKERFSLILESASTNQTSMYLCASSLTLPRKLFFGSGTQLSVL.

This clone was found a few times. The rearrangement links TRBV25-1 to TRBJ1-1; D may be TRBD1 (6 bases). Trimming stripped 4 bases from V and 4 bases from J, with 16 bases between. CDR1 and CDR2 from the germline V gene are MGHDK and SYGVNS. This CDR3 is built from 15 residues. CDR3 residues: CASSAWGQGGTEAFF. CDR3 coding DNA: TGTGCCAGCAGTGCCTGGGGGCAGGGCGGCACTGAAGCTTTCTTT.

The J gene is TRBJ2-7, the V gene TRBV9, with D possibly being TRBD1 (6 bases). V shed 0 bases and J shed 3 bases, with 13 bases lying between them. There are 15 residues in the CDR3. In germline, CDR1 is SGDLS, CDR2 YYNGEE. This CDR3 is CASSVDPGQFYEQYF. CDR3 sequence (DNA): TGTGCCAGCAGCGTAGACCCAGGACAGTTCTACGAGCAGTACTTC. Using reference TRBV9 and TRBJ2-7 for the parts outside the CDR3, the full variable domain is DSGVTQTPKHLITATGQRVTLRCSPRSGDLSVYWYQQSLDQGLQFLIQYYNGEERAKGNILERFSAQQFPDLHSELNLSSLELGDSALYFCASSVDPGQFYEQYFGPGTRLTVT.

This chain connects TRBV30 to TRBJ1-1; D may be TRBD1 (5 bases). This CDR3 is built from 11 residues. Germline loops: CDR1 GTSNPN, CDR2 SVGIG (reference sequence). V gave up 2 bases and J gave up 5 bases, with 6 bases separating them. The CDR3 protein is CAWSRQTEAFF. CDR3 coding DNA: TGTGCCTGGAGTCGACAGACTGAAGCTTTCTTT.

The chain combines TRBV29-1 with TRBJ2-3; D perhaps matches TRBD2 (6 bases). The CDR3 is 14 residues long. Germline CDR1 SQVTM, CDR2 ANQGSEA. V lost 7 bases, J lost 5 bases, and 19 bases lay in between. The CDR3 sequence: CSGVGRQGGDTQYF. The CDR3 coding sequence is TGCAGCGGAGTGGGGCGGCAGGGAGGAGATACGCAGTATTTT.

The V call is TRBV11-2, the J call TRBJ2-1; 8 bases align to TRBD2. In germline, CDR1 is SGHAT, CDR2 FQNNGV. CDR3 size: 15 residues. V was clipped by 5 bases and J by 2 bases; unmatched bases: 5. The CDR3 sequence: CASSPLAAAYNEQFF. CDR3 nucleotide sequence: TGTGCCAGCAGCCCACTAGCGGCCGCCTACAATGAGCAGTTCTTC.

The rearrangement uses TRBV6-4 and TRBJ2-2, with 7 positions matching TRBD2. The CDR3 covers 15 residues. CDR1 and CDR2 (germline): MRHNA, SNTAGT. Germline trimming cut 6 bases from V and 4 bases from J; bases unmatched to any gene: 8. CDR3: CASRQLGLGTGELFF. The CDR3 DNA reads TGTGCCAGCAGACAGCTCGGACTAGGCACCGGGGAGCTGTTTTTT.

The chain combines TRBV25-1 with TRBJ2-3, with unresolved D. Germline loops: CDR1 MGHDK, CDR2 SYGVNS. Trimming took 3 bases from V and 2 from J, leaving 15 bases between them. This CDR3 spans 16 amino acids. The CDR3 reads CASSDPARSSTDTQYF. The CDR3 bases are TGTGCCAGCAGTGATCCAGCGAGATCATCCACAGATACGCAGTATTTT. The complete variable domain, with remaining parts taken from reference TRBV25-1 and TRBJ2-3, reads EADIYQTPRYLVIGTGKKITLECSQTMGHDKMYWYQQDPGMELHLIHYSYGVNSTEKGDLSSESTVSRIRTEHFPLTLESARPSHTSQYLCASSDPARSSTDTQYFGPGTRLTVL.

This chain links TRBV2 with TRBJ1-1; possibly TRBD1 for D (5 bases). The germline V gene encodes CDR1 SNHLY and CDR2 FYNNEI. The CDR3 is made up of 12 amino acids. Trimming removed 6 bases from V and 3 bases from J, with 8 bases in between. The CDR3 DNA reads TGTGCCAGCAGCGGGGGGTACACTGAAGCTTTCTTT. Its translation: CASSGGYTEAFF.

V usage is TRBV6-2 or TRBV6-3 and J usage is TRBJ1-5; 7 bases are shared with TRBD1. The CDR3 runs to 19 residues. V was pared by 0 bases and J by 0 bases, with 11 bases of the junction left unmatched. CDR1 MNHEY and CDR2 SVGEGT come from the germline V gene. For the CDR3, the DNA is TGTGCCAGCAGTTACTCGACTGGACAGGCTTTTTATAGCAATCAGCCCCAGCATTTT. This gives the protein CASSYSTGQAFYSNQPQHF.

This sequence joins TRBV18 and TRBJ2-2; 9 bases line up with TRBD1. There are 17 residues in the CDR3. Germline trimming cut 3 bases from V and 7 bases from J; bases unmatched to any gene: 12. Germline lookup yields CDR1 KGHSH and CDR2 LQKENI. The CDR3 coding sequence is TGTGCCAGCTCACCGGTCCGAGGACAGGGGTTTGGCGGGGAGCTGTTTTTT. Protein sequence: CASSPVRGQGFGGELFF.

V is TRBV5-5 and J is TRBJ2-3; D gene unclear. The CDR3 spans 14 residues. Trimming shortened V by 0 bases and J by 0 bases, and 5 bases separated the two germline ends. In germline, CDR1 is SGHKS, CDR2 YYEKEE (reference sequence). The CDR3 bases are TGTGCCAGCAGCTTGGCTACTAGCACAGATACGCAGTATTTT. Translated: CASSLATSTDTQYF.

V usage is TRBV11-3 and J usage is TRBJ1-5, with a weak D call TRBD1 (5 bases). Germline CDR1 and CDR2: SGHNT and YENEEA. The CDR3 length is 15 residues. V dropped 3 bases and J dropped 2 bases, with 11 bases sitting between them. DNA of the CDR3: TGTGCCAGCAGCTTGAGGCAGGGCGGCAATCAGCCCCAGCATTTT. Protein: CASSLRQGGNQPQHF.

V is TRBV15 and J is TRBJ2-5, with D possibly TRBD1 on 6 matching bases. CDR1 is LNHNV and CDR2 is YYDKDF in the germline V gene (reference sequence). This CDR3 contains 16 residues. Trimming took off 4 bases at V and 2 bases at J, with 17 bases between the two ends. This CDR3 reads CATSKPLADRQETQYF. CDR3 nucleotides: TGTGCCACCAGCAAACCATTGGCGGACAGACAAGAGACCCAGTACTTC.

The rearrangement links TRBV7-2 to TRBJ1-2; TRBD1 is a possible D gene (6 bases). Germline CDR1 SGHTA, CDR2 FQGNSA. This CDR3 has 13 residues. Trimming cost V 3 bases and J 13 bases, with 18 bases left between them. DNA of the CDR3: TGTGCCAGCAGCTTCTGGACAGACCCTCTCTCCACCTTC. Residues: CASSFWTDPLSTF.

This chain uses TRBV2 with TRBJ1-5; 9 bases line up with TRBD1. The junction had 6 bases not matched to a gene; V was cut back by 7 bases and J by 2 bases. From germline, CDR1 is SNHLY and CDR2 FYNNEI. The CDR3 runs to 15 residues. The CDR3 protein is CASKMDRGGNQPQHF. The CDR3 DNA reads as TGTGCCAGCAAAATGGACAGGGGAGGCAATCAGCCCCAGCATTTT.

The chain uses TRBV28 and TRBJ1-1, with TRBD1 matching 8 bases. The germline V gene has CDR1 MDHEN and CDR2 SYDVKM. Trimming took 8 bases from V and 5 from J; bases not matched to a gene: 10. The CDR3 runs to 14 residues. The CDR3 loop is CASRQQGDETEAFF. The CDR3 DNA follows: TGTGCCAGCCGCCAACAGGGGGATGAGACTGAAGCTTTCTTT.